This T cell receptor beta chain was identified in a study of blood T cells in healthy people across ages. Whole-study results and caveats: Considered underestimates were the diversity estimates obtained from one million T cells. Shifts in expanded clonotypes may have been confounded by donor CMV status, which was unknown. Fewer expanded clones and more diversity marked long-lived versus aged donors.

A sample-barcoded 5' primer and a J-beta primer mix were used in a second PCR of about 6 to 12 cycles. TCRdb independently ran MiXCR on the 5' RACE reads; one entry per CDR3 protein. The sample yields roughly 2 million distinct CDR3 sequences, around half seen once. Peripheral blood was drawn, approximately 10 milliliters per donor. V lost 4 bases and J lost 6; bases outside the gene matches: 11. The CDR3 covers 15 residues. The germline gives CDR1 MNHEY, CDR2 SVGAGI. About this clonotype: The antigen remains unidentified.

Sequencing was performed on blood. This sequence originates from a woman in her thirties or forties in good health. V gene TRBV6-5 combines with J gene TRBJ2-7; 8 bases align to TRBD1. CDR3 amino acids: CASSSTGQGIIEQYF. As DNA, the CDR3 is TGTGCCAGCAGTTCAACTGGACAGGGAATTATCGAGCAGTACTTC.